This T cell receptor (beta chain) was documented in a study of human T cells and chemical hapten exposure. Study-wide findings and caveats: Compared to controls, expanded TCRs made significantly more large clusters of similar CDR3s.

In this sample, this clonotype turned up a few times. The target antigen is unknown. CDR1 SGHRS and CDR2 YFSETQ come from the germline V gene. CDR3 length equals 14 residues. Trimming left V 2 bases short and J 0 bases short, with 7 bases between. Time point given: patch test 3, about 24 weeks after DPC sensitization. As for treatment: therapeutic diphenylcyclopropenone sensitization with weekly scalp DPC. TCRdb used MiXCR to reprocess the RACE reads, holding one entry per CDR3 protein. Among around 130,000 distinct CDR3 sequences listed, around 10% were seen once. The V and J genes are TRBV5-1 and TRBJ2-3, with D unclear. The specimen comprised whole blood, sampled in connection with sensitization to the hapten diphenylcyclopropenone (DPC). The TCR sequence derives from a woman between 45 and 60 years old with alopecia areata. Some clones in this sample may be carry-over from other donors' samples. CDR3 amino acids: CASSFADSTDTQYF. The CDR3 nucleotides are TGCGCCAGCAGCTTCGCGGACAGCACAGATACGCAGTATTTT.